This TCR beta chain was captured by sequencing in a study of shared clonotypes between healthy human individuals (dated by TCRdb to about 2020). About the investigation overall: A couple of women and a few men aged 18 to 49 years were included in the cohort. For each donor, CD4 naive and CD4 memory were each run on three plates, CD8 naive on two plates, and CD8 memory on one plate. To estimate repertoire size and how much clonotype sharing occurs between individuals, the study deeply sequenced the blood TCR repertoires of about 5 healthy adults. To increase sequencing depth and limit assay-specific biases, different laboratories used diverse techniques to prepare libraries and sequence TCR repertoires. Between about 0.8 and 9 billion PBMCs per donor were obtained by leukapheresis. Overall results and qualifications from the work: Because the study included only a small number of donors, the genetic and exposure-history diversity represented was limited. Clonotypes shared by all four sorted-subset donors showed higher generation probabilities than non-shared clonotypes. Rarefaction of sorted-subset datasets indicated incomplete sequencing despite the large sequencing depth. Naive subsets generally had larger estimated clonotype richness than memory subsets. Sampling was restricted to blood, and TCR repertoires in tissue are likely to differ from TCR repertoires in blood. When a few donors were compared, the shared fraction of clonotypes was roughly 4.8% for naive CD4, over 3% for naive CD8, about 2.5% for memory CD4, and 0.4% for memory CD8. Based on pairwise subsampling, the degree of clonotype sharing among donors was expected to be affected by sequencing depth.

This clone was seen only once. Its antigen target is currently unknown. The sample holds no much larger clone one base away, and base qualities are not on file. The donors were healthy, HIV-negative adults who had no recently reported acute infections or vaccinations. All donors were Caucasian adults living in Nashville, Tennessee, USA. CD8 memory samples consisted of magnetically selected CD45RO+ cells combined with CCR7-negative CD45RA+ effector memory (TemRA) cells. After blood collection by leukapheresis, PBMCs were isolated using Ficoll-Histopaque density gradient centrifugation and then cryopreserved in the vapor phase of liquid nitrogen. Purity and quantity of every magnetically sorted T cell population were checked by analytical flow cytometry. Genomic DNA was isolated from every sorted fraction and measured by UV absorbance on a Nanodrop 2000c. Using the deep immunoSEQ assay, TCR CDR3 regions were amplified from genomic DNA by multiplex PCR. Extracted genomic DNA from each cell subset was distributed evenly across all wells of several immunoSEQ 96-well plates, and each plate was treated as a replicate. For sorted subsets, approximately 0.2 ug of genomic DNA, equivalent to some 30,000 T cell genomes, went into each replicate PCR. Purified libraries were measured with a Qubit 3.0 fluorometer, size-checked on a Bioanalyzer 2100, and measured again with the KAPA Library Quantification kit. Every immunoSEQ 96-well plate was sequenced on a dedicated single-read 150-cycle Illumina NextSeq 550 flow cell. The paper's processing steps were these. Because only junctional sequences without quality scores were contained in the immunoSEQ output, filtering matching that applied to full-length reads could not be performed. Sequences were annotated with PyIR, a Python wrapper for IgBLAST v1.9, and V/J genes and CDR3 were assigned using IMGT germline references. Any read was removed if the V/J assignment was weak (E-value above 1e-6), the CDR3 was missing, or the read contained stop codons, out-of-frame junctions, or ambiguous translated residues. V3J clonotypes were defined as sequences sharing the same inferred V gene, J gene, and CDR3 amino acid sequence. Percentage overlap between repertoires was calculated by dividing the number of shared unique clonotypes by the size of the smaller repertoire. Richness of each repertoire was evaluated using RTK rarefaction, the Chao1 estimator, and Recon v2.1 estimates of unobserved clonotypes. OLGA was used to compute generation probabilities for all TCRbeta clonotypes that the gDNA method yielded from a handful of donors. TCRdb stores this immuneACCESS table with in-frame sequences only. Part of the clones is absent; in the studies checked, under half of the shortfall reflects unresolved V genes, and no reason is known for the rest. D and trimming come from the DNA, and the V and J calls and clone size come from that table. The sample has fewer than 850,000 clones on record, about 90% of them singletons. The top ten constitute 34% of the sample.

For CDR1 and CDR2, the germline V gene (reference sequence) lists LNHNV and YYDKDF. The CDR3, cysteine through phenylalanine, is 16 amino acids long. Left in the record is the CDR3 DNA by itself, 48 bases read in frame from the first base. V has 1 base trimmed and J has 8 bases trimmed; junction bases matching no gene number 11. The sequence links TRBV15 to TRBJ2-1; 7 bases in between match TRBD2. This sequence originates from a man younger than 30 in good health. Some clones in this sample may be carry-over from other donors' samples. The sequenced material came from memory CD8+ T cells from PBMCs. According to the study, the label for this sample's cell subset or site signals: CD45RO+ cells pooled with CCR7-negative TemRA cells. The CDR3 here reads CATSRGGLGTSYEQFF. The DNA sequence reads TGTGCCACCAGCAGAGGCGGACTAGGGACCTCCTATGAGCAGTTCTTC.